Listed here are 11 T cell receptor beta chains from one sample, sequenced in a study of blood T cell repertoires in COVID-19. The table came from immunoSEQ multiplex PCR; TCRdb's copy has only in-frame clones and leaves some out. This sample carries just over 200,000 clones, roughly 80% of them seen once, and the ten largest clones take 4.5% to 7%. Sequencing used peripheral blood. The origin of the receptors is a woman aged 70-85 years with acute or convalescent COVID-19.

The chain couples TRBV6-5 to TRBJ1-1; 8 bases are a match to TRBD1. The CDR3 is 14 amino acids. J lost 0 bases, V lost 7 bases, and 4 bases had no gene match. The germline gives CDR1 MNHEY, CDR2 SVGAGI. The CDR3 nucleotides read TGTGCCAGCAACAGACAGGGGATGAACACTGAAGCTTTCTTT. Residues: CASNRQGMNTEAFF.

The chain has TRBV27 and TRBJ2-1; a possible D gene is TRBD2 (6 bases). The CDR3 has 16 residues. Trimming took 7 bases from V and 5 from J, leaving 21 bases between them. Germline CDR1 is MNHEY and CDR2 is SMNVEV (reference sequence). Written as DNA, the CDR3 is TGTGCCAGCACCTCCCTAGCGTCTCTTGGGGACAATGAGCAGTTCTTC. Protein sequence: CASTSLASLGDNEQFF.

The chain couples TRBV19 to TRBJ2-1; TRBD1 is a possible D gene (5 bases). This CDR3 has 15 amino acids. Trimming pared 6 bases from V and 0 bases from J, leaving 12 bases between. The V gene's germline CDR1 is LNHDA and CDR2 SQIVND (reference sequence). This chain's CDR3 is CASSEQESSYNEQFF. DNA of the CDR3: TGTGCCAGTAGCGAACAGGAAAGCTCCTACAATGAGCAGTTCTTC.

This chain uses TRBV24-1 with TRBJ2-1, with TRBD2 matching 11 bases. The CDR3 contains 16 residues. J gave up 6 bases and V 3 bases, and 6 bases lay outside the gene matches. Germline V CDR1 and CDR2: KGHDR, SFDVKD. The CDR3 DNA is TGTGCCACCAGTGATACCCGTAGCGGGAGGGCCAATGAGCAGTTCTTC. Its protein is CATSDTRSGRANEQFF.

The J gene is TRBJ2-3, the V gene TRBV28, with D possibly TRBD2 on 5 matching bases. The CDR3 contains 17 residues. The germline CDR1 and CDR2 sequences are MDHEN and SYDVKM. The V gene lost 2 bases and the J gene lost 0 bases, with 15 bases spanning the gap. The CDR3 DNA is TGTGCCAGCAGTTTACCCCCAAGGCGGGCCAGCACAGATACGCAGTATTTT. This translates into CASSLPPRRASTDTQYF. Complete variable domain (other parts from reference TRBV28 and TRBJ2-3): DVKVTQSSRYLVKRTGEKVFLECVQDMDHENMFWYRQDPGLGLRLIYFSYDVKMKEKGDIPEGYSVSREKKERFSLILESASTNQTSMYLCASSLPPRRASTDTQYFGPGTRLTVL.

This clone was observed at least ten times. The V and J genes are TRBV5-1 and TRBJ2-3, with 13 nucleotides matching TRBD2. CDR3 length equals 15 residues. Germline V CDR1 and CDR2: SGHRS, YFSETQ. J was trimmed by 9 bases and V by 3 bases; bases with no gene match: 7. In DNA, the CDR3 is TGCGCCAGCAGCTCACTAGCGGGAGGGCCGGGGACGCAGTATTTT. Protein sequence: CASSSLAGGPGTQYF.

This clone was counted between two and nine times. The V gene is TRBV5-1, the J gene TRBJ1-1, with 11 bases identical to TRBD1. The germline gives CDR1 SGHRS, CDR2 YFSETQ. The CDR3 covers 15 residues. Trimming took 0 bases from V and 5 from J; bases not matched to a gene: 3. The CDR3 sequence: CASSLGTGGRTEAFF. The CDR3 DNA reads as TGCGCCAGCAGCTTGGGGACAGGGGGCCGTACTGAAGCTTTCTTT.

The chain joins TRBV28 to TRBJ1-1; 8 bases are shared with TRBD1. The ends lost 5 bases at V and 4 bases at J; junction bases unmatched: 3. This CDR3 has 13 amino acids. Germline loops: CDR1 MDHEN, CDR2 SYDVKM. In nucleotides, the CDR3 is TGTGCCAGCAGTGGACAGGGCGGCACTGAAGCTTTCTTT. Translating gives CASSGQGGTEAFF.

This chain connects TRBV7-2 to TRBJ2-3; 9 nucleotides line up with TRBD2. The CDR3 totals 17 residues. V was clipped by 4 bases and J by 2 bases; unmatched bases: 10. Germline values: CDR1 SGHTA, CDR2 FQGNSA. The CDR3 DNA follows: TGTGCCAGCAGCTACCCGGGACAGCGGGGGGACACAGATACGCAGTATTTT. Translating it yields CASSYPGQRGDTDTQYF.

This CDR3 is CAISESIHEQYF. CDR3 bases: TGTGCCATCAGTGAGTCTATCCACGAGCAGTACTTC. The chain joins TRBV10-3 to TRBJ2-7; D is undetermined. CDR1 ENHRY and CDR2 SYGVKD come from the germline V gene. The ends were cut back, 0 bases at V and 5 bases at J, with 5 bases in the middle. This CDR3 is 12 amino acids long.

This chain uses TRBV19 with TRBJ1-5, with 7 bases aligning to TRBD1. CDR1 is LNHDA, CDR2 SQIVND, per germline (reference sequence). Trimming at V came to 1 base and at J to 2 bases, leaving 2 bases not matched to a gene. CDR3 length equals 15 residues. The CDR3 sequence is CASSIGQGRNQPQHF. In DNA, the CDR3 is TGTGCCAGTAGTATAGGACAGGGACGCAATCAGCCCCAGCATTTT. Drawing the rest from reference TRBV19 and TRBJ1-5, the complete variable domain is DGGITQSPKYLFRKEGQNVTLSCEQNLNHDAMYWYRQDPGQGLRLIYYSQIVNDFQKGDIAEGYSVSREKKESFPLTVTSAQKNPTAFYLCASSIGQGRNQPQHFGDGTRLSIL.